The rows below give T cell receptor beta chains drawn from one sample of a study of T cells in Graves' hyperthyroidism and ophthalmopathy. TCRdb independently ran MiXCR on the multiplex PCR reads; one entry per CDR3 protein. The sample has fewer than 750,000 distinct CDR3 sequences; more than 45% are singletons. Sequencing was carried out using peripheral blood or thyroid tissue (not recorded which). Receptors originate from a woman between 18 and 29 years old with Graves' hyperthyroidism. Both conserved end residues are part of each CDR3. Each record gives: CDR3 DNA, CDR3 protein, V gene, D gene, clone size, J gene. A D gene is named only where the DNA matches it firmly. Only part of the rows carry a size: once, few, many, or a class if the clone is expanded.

CDR3 DNA: TGCGCCAGCAGCTTGCGCGGGAGAAACGGGGAGCTGTTTTTT; CDR3 protein: CASSLRGRNGELFF; V gene: TRBV7-2; D gene: TRBD2; clone size: .; J gene: TRBJ2-2
CDR3 DNA: TGTGCCAGCAGCTTAGTAAGGGGGCAGGCGACCCAGTACTTC; CDR3 protein: CASSLVRGQATQYF; V gene: TRBV7-9; D gene: TRBD1; clone size: few; J gene: TRBJ2-5
CDR3 DNA: TGTGCCAGCAGAACAGGGCGAGGTAGGGGTGAGCAGTTCTTC; CDR3 protein: CASRTGRGRGEQFF; V gene: TRBV6-4; D gene: .; clone size: .; J gene: TRBJ2-1
CDR3 DNA: TGTGCCATCAGTGACGCGGACAGCGAAGCTTTCTTT; CDR3 protein: CAISDADSEAFF; V gene: TRBV10-3; D gene: .; clone size: .; J gene: TRBJ1-1
CDR3 DNA: TGTGCCATCAGTGAAAGGGACAGGGAAGAGACCCAGTACTTC; CDR3 protein: CAISERDREETQYF; V gene: TRBV10-3; D gene: TRBD1; clone size: .; J gene: TRBJ2-5
CDR3 DNA: TGCAGCGTTGTCGGCGGGAGGTTGTCCTACGAGCAGTACTTC; CDR3 protein: CSVVGGRLSYEQYF; V gene: TRBV29-1; D gene: TRBD2; clone size: .; J gene: TRBJ2-7
CDR3 DNA: TGCAGTGCTACTGGGACTAGCGCCGGGGAGCTGTTTTTT; CDR3 protein: CSATGTSAGELFF; V gene: TRBV20-1; D gene: TRBD2; clone size: .; J gene: TRBJ2-2
CDR3 DNA: TGTGCCAGCAGCCGGGGTCATAGCTCCTACGAGCAGTACTTC; CDR3 protein: CASSRGHSSYEQYF; V gene: TRBV11-2; D gene: .; clone size: many; J gene: TRBJ2-7
CDR3 DNA: TGTGCCAGCAGCTTAGGTAGCAGGGCTGCGGCGGGCCTTTCCTACGAGCAGTACTTC; CDR3 protein: CASSLGSRAAAGLSYEQYF; V gene: TRBV7-9; D gene: .; clone size: .; J gene: TRBJ2-7
CDR3 DNA: TGTGCCAGCACTAAGGACAGGGGGTTAAACTATGGCTACACCTTC; CDR3 protein: CASTKDRGLNYGYTF; V gene: TRBV6-2/TRBV6-3; D gene: TRBD1; clone size: .; J gene: TRBJ1-2
CDR3 DNA: TGTGCCAGCAGTGAAGGGGCTAGCGGGCAAGAGACCCAGTACTTC; CDR3 protein: CASSEGASGQETQYF; V gene: TRBV2; D gene: TRBD2; clone size: once; J gene: TRBJ2-5
CDR3 DNA: TGCGCCAGCAGCCAAGATCGGGACAACTCCTACGAGCAGTACTTC; CDR3 protein: CASSQDRDNSYEQYF; V gene: TRBV4-1; D gene: .; clone size: .; J gene: TRBJ2-7
CDR3 DNA: TGCAGCGTTGGGCTAGCGGGAGGTAACGAGCAGTACTTC; CDR3 protein: CSVGLAGGNEQYF; V gene: TRBV29-1; D gene: TRBD2; clone size: few; J gene: TRBJ2-7
CDR3 DNA: TGTGCCAGCAGTGAAACGGGCACAGATACGCAGTATTTT; CDR3 protein: CASSETGTDTQYF; V gene: TRBV2; D gene: .; clone size: .; J gene: TRBJ2-3
CDR3 DNA: TGTGCCATCAGACAGGGCCAGGCCTTTGGATTAGGAAACACTGAAGCTTTCTTT; CDR3 protein: CAIRQGQAFGLGNTEAFF; V gene: TRBV10-3; D gene: .; clone size: .; J gene: TRBJ1-1
CDR3 DNA: TGCGCCAGCAGTGGACTAGCGGGAGCAGATACGCAGTATTTT; CDR3 protein: CASSGLAGADTQYF; V gene: TRBV10-2; D gene: TRBD2; clone size: many; J gene: TRBJ2-3
CDR3 DNA: TGCAGTGCTCCAAGCCGGACAAATCTTGAGCAGTTCTTC; CDR3 protein: CSAPSRTNLEQFF; V gene: TRBV20-1; D gene: .; clone size: .; J gene: TRBJ2-1
CDR3 DNA: TGTGCCAGCAGTCTATTTAACGGTGGAGGAGAGACCCAGTACTTC; CDR3 protein: CASSLFNGGGETQYF; V gene: TRBV12-3/TRBV12-4; D gene: .; clone size: many; J gene: TRBJ2-5
CDR3 DNA: TGTGCCAGCAGCCAATTGTACACACTGCCCCATAATTCACCCCTCCACTTT; CDR3 protein: CASSQLYTLPHNSPLHF; V gene: TRBV14; D gene: .; clone size: many; J gene: TRBJ1-6
CDR3 DNA: TGTACCAGCAGCTTAAACAGGGGAAGGGGCTACACCTTC; CDR3 protein: CTSSLNRGRGYTF; V gene: TRBV7-2; D gene: TRBD1; clone size: .; J gene: TRBJ1-2
CDR3 DNA: TGCAGCGCCCGAACAGGGCTACGAAACACCATATATTTT; CDR3 protein: CSARTGLRNTIYF; V gene: TRBV29-1; D gene: .; clone size: .; J gene: TRBJ1-3
CDR3 DNA: TGTGCTAGAACGGCGGTGAACACTGAAGCTTTCTTT; CDR3 protein: CARTAVNTEAFF; V gene: TRBV2; D gene: .; clone size: .; J gene: TRBJ1-1
CDR3 DNA: TGCAGCGTTGTCCCGGGACAGGTTGGGACTGAAGCTTTCTTT; CDR3 protein: CSVVPGQVGTEAFF; V gene: TRBV29-1; D gene: TRBD1; clone size: .; J gene: TRBJ1-1
CDR3 DNA: TGCGCCAGCAGCCTGCAAGGACAGCGCCGGGCTGGGGCCAACGTCCTGACTTTC; CDR3 protein: CASSLQGQRRAGANVLTF; V gene: TRBV5-1; D gene: .; clone size: many; J gene: TRBJ2-6
CDR3 DNA: TGTGCCAGCAGTGTGGCTAGCGGCCTCTACAATGAGCAGTATTTT; CDR3 protein: CASSVASGLYNEQYF; V gene: TRBV2; D gene: TRBD2; clone size: .; J gene: TRBJ2-3
CDR3 DNA: TGTGCCAGCAGCTTGGACGGGTTATACGAGCAGTACTTC; CDR3 protein: CASSLDGLYEQYF; V gene: TRBV5-6; D gene: .; clone size: many; J gene: TRBJ2-7